The clone carrying this TCR beta chain was seen a handful of times. Its target is unknown. This entry is derived from a study of identical twins. Study-level findings and limits: Shared out-of-frame alpha sequences (those common to twins) showed excess low generation probability. Whereas memory repertoires showed no such difference, abundant cord blood beta clonotypes carried fewer insertions.

Per the germline V gene, CDR1 is MDHEN and CDR2 is SYDVKM. CDR3 length: 15 residues. V was clipped by 1 base and J by 5 bases, with 13 bases between them. TCRdb reprocessed the 5' RACE reads with MiXCR, giving one entry per CDR3 protein. The sample has hundreds of thousands of distinct CDR3 sequences; 7.5% to 9.5% are singletons. These data were likewise used in another study, on yellow fever vaccine responses in identical twins.

V usage is TRBV28 and J usage is TRBJ2-3, with D possibly matching TRBD2 (5 bases). Sequences were obtained from CD8+ T cells sorted from blood. The clonotype was recovered from a woman younger than 35 in good health. In nucleotides, the CDR3 is TGTGCCAGCAGTTTATCGGGGAGCATCGGAGATACGCAGTATTTT. Protein product: CASSLSGSIGDTQYF.